This record covers a single T cell receptor beta chain. Antigen specificity is unknown. The data belong to a study of circulating and synovial CD4+ cells in juvenile arthritis. J gave up 1 base and V 6 bases, and 12 bases lay outside the gene matches. Germline CDR1 MDHEN, CDR2 SYDVKM. This CDR3 has 16 amino acids. Libraries were prepared by immunoSEQ multiplex PCR; TCRdb keeps only in-frame clonotypes and omits some of them. Of about 33,000 clones listed, 90% to 95% were seen once; the top ten hold roughly 0.15%. Study-wide results and caveats: Bulk blood CD4 repertoires were more diverse than these. Measured synovium overlap likely understates the true shared repertoire. Compared with bulk blood, circulating pathogenic-like lymphocytes shared substantially more CDR3 sequences with synovial T cells. Vbeta family usage analysis did not detect the pathogenic-like versus bulk difference.

Sequenced sample: CD4+ T cells from blood. This chain joins TRBV28 and TRBJ2-7; 7 bases are a match to TRBD1. The origin of this receptor is a human donor with juvenile idiopathic arthritis. The CDR3 loop reads CASRLNRDRPSYEQYF. DNA of the CDR3: TGTGCCAGCAGACTAAACCGGGACAGACCATCCTACGAGCAGTACTTC. The complete variable domain, with remaining parts taken from reference TRBV28 and TRBJ2-7, reads DVKVTQSSRYLVKRTGEKVFLECVQDMDHENMFWYRQDPGLGLRLIYFSYDVKMKEKGDIPEGYSVSREKKERFSLILESASTNQTSMYLCASRLNRDRPSYEQYFGPGTRLTVT.